A single sample is the source of the 23 T cell receptor beta chains below, sequenced in a study of blood T cells in healthy people across ages. Primers used in a second PCR of roughly 7 to 12 cycles were a sample-barcoded 5' primer and a J-beta primer mix. Using its own MiXCR run on the 5' RACE reads, TCRdb lists one record per CDR3 protein. Of around 870,000 distinct CDR3 sequences listed, around 28% are singletons. The specimen was blood. The source is an elderly woman in good health.

Remarks on this clonotype: Mismatch with germline at one junction end may stem from a read error. This chain connects TRBV12-3 or TRBV12-4 to TRBJ2-7; TRBD1 might be the D (6 bases). This CDR3 has 12 amino acids. The CDR3 nucleotides read TGTGCCGGCAGCACACAGGGATACGAGCAGTACTTC. Translation: CAGSTQGYEQYF.

This clonotype was counted only a few times. This chain's CDR3 is CASSPGGQGQETQYF. CDR3 sequence (DNA): TGTGCCAGCAGCCCGGGCGGACAGGGGCAAGAGACCCAGTACTTC. The chain recombines TRBV5-6 with TRBJ2-5; 9 bases match TRBD1. The CDR3 length is 15 residues. V lost 4 bases to trimming and J lost 2 bases; unmatched junction nucleotides: 6. Germline V lookup: CDR1 SGHDT, CDR2 YYEEEE. The variable domain in full, completed from reference TRBV5-6 and TRBJ2-5, reads DAGVTQSPTHLIKTRGQQVTLRCSPKSGHDTVSWYQQALGQGPQFIFQYYEEEERQRGNFPDRFSGHQFPNYSSELNVNALLLGDSALYLCASSPGGQGQETQYFGPGTRLLVL.

The gene calls are TRBV14 and TRBJ2-2; perhaps TRBD1 as D (5 bases). Trimming left V 3 bases short and J 5 bases short, with 16 bases between. From germline, CDR1 is SGHDN and CDR2 FVKESK. The CDR3 length is 16 residues. CDR3 nucleotide sequence: TGTGCCAGCAGCCAGTGGGCGGCAGGGTCAACCGGGGAGCTGTTTTTT. This translates into CASSQWAAGSTGELFF. The full variable domain, with the rest looked up from reference TRBV14 and TRBJ2-2, is EAGVTQFPSHSVIEKGQTVTLRCDPISGHDNLYWYRRVMGKEIKFLLHFVKESKQDESGMPNNRFLAERTGGTYSTLKVQPAELEDSGVYFCASSQWAAGSTGELFFGEGSRLTVL.

This clonotype has a count of ten or more. The CDR3 sequence is CASSSPDRVYNSPLHF. The CDR3 region has the DNA TGTGCCAGCAGCTCCCCAGACAGGGTCTATAATTCACCCCTCCACTTT. The J gene is TRBJ1-6, the V gene TRBV7-2; TRBD1 aligns across 7 bases. The V gene's germline CDR1 is SGHTA and CDR2 FQGNSA. The CDR3 has 16 residues. The V gene end was trimmed by 4 bases and the J gene end by 3 bases; junction bases not matched to a gene: 6. The full variable domain, completed using reference TRBV7-2 and TRBJ1-6, is GAGVSQSPSNKVTEKGKDVELRCDPISGHTALYWYRQSLGQGLEFLIYFQGNSAPDKSGLPSDRFSAERTGGSVSTLTIQRTQQEDSAVYLCASSSPDRVYNSPLHFGNGTRLTVT.

The CDR3 here is CASSPQGRETRYF. The CDR3 DNA reads as TGTGCCAGCTCACCGCAGGGGAGAGAGACCCGGTACTTC. This sequence joins TRBV18 and TRBJ2-7, with D perhaps TRBD1 (6 bases). V lost 3 bases and J lost 12, with 18 bases in between. Germline V gives CDR1 KGHSH, CDR2 LQKENI. The CDR3 runs to 13 residues. Full variable domain (remainder filled in from reference TRBV18 and TRBJ2-7): NAGVMQNPRHLVRRRGQEARLRCSPMKGHSHVYWYRQLPEEGLKFMVYLQKENIIDESGMPKERFSAEFPKEGPSILRIQQVVRGDSAAYFCASSPQGRETRYFGPGTRLTVT.

The chain uses TRBV12-3 or TRBV12-4 and TRBJ2-5; 8 bases fit TRBD2. J gave up 11 bases and V 1 base, and 9 bases lay outside the gene matches. This CDR3 comprises 14 residues. The DNA of the CDR3 is TGTGCCAGCAGTTTAGGCGGGGGGTTCTATAAGCAGTACTTC. This sequence encodes CASSLGGGFYKQYF.

In this sample, this clonotype turned up many times. In DNA, the CDR3 is TGTGCCAGCAGTTTAGCGGGACCCGGGGGCACAGATACGCAGTATTTT. Encoded protein: CASSLAGPGGTDTQYF. This rearrangement joins TRBV12-3 or TRBV12-4 to TRBJ2-3, with D possibly called TRBD1 or TRBD2 (5 bases each). The CDR3 has 16 residues. The germline V and J ends were trimmed by 0 bases and 1 base, with 11 bases remaining between them.

There are a few counts of this clonotype. Compared with germline, one end of the junction differs, possibly owing to a read error. The chain links TRBV20-1 to TRBJ1-6; TRBD1 matches at 9 bases. This CDR3 is 14 amino acids long. Looked up from germline, CDR1 is DFQATT and CDR2 is SNEGSKA (reference sequence). The CDR3 is CGASRGTGNSPLHF. The DNA of the CDR3 is TGCGGTGCTAGTAGGGGGACAGGGAATTCACCCCTCCACTTT.

The rearrangement joins TRBV20-1 to TRBJ2-4; the D is unclear. The DNA end favors TRBJ2-5, so the J call may be wrong. Germline CDR1 DFQATT, CDR2 SNEGSKA (reference sequence). The CDR3 extends over 13 amino acids. DNA of the CDR3: TGCAGTGCTAGAGCGGAAAGGGAAGAGACCCAGTACTTC. Translated, it gives CSARAEREETQYF.

This clonotype was detected many times. This chain uses TRBV20-1 with TRBJ2-3; 11 nucleotides align to TRBD2. CDR1 and CDR2 (germline): DFQATT, SNEGSKA (reference sequence). The length of the CDR3 is 16 residues. V was clipped by 0 bases and J by 5 bases; unmatched bases: 7. The CDR3 loop reads CSAREYSLAGGDTQYF. CDR3 bases: TGCAGTGCTAGAGAGTACAGTCTAGCGGGGGGAGATACGCAGTATTTT.

This clonotype was recorded many times. The chain employs TRBV10-3 and TRBJ1-2, with 8 positions matching TRBD1. The germline gives CDR1 ENHRY, CDR2 SYGVKD. The CDR3 sequence is 15 residues long. The V segment lost 6 bases and the J segment 5 bases; nucleotides outside the gene matches: 11. The CDR3 here is CAISISGGARYGYTF. The CDR3 bases are TGTGCCATCAGCATTTCAGGGGGCGCGAGGTATGGCTACACCTTC.

Ten or more counts support this clonotype. This chain uses TRBV7-8 with TRBJ2-5, with 7 bases matching TRBD2. The V segment lost 1 base and the J segment 3 bases; nucleotides outside the gene matches: 17. Germline V CDR1 and CDR2: SGHVS, FQNEAQ. CDR3 size: 19 residues. Here the CDR3 DNA reads TGTGCCAGCAGCTTAGTTCGGCCCTGGGCTAGCGGCACAAAAGAGACCCAGTACTTC. Translation: CASSLVRPWASGTKETQYF.

This clonotype was seen repeatedly, ten times or more. The gene calls are TRBV24-1 and TRBJ2-1; D ambiguous. Germline CDR1 KGHDR, CDR2 SFDVKD. Trimming left V 9 bases short and J 2 bases short, with 10 bases between. The CDR3 spans 13 residues. The DNA for the CDR3 is TGTGCCACCTCAACTGGCACCTACAATGAGCAGTTCTTC. Protein product: CATSTGTYNEQFF.

Remarks on this clonotype: Since a much larger clone is just one base distant, this may be a read error. The CDR3 DNA sequence: TGTGCCAGCAGCGTGGGCCCCAGGGGCACGTACGAGCAGTACTTC. This encodes CASSVGPRGTYEQYF. J is TRBJ2-4 and V is TRBV11-2; D may be TRBD1 (6 bases). The DNA end lines up better with TRBJ2-7; the J call may be wrong. The CDR3 contains 15 residues. CDR1 and CDR2 from the germline V gene are SGHAT and FQNNGV.

This clonotype occurred many times. The chain combines TRBV6-1 with TRBJ2-1; 7 nucleotides match TRBD2. The length of the CDR3 is 15 residues. The germline CDR1 and CDR2 sequences are MNHNS and SASEGT. Germline trimming cut 4 bases from V and 4 bases from J; bases unmatched to any gene: 7. The CDR3, as DNA: TGTGCCAGCAGTGTGGAGCGGGGCCCATACAATGAGCAGTTCTTC. The encoded protein is CASSVERGPYNEQFF.

The V gene is TRBV7-2, the J gene TRBJ1-2, with 7 bases identical to TRBD1. Germline V gene lookup returns CDR1 SGHTA and CDR2 FQGNSA. The CDR3 consists of 16 residues. After removal of 7 bases from V and 8 bases from J, the junction contained 19 bases not matched to a gene. CDR3: CASTLSPGQTQLGYTF. The CDR3 DNA follows: TGTGCCAGCACCCTTAGTCCGGGACAGACCCAACTGGGCTACACCTTC.

This clonotype turned up a few times. Given a much more abundant clone one base away, this may be a read error. The chain carries TRBV11-2 and TRBJ2-5; D may be TRBD2 (6 bases). The J call is uncertain, as TRBJ2-7 better fits the DNA end. The CDR3 extends over 13 amino acids. Germline loops: CDR1 SGHAT, CDR2 FQNNGV. The CDR3 nucleotides are TGTGCCAGCAGCACCCGACTAGACTGCGAGCAGTACTTC. Encoded protein: CASSTRLDCEQYF.

This clonotype was seen a handful of times. Since a much larger clone is just one base distant, this may be a read error. This chain links TRBV20-1 with TRBJ2-7, with 9 bases lining up with TRBD2. CDR1 is DFQATT, CDR2 SNEGSKA, per germline (reference sequence). This CDR3 spans 13 amino acids. The J segment lost 7 bases and the V segment lost 8 bases, leaving 12 bases of the junction unmatched. The CDR3 nucleotides are TGCAGTTTAGCGGGGGCCTCCTACAATGAGCAGTACTTC. It translates to CSLAGASYNEQYF.

In the case of this clonotype: The junction and the germline gene differ at one end; a read error may be behind it. This chain joins TRBV7-2 and TRBJ2-1, with 7 bases that match TRBD1. The CDR3 has 16 residues. CDR1 is SGHTA, CDR2 FQGNSA, per germline. CDR3 in amino acids: CASSPMGGTAYSEQFF. In nucleotides, the CDR3 is TGTGCCAGCAGTCCGATGGGTGGGACAGCTTACAGTGAGCAGTTCTTC.

In the case of this clonotype: This may stem from a read error, because a much larger clone lies one nucleotide away. The chain carries TRBV20-1 and TRBJ2-7; maybe TRBD2 (6 bases). CDR1 and CDR2 from the germline V gene are DFQATT and SNEGSKA (reference sequence). The CDR3 length is 14 residues. This CDR3 reads CSATPGLSSYGQYF. The CDR3 bases are TGCAGTGCTACCCCGGGACTGAGCTCCTACGGGCAGTACTTC.

J is TRBJ1-5 and V is TRBV2, with 7 bases that match TRBD1. The CDR3 consists of 16 residues. Per the germline V gene, CDR1 is SNHLY and CDR2 is FYNNEI. V was clipped by 8 bases and J by 9 bases; unmatched bases: 19. CDR3 bases: TGTGCCAGCGGAGACAGACAGGGTGTAGGGTATCGGCCCCAGCATTTT. Translation: CASGDRQGVGYRPQHF.

This clonotype was recorded many times. This rearrangement joins TRBV12-3 or TRBV12-4 to TRBJ1-5; D call uncertain. V was shortened by 3 bases and J by 4 bases, with 16 bases between the two germline ends. The CDR3 is made up of 16 amino acids. CDR3 sequence (DNA): TGTGCCAGCAGTTTGGGCAGGCCTCGCGGGAATCAGCCCCAGCATTTT. It is translated as CASSLGRPRGNQPQHF.

This clonotype was found many times. The gene calls are TRBV11-2 and TRBJ2-5; D not certain. The CDR3 is made up of 13 amino acids. Germline V CDR1 and CDR2: SGHAT, FQNNGV. With 6 bases removed from V and 5 bases from J, the gap between germline ends came to 13 bases. This chain's CDR3 is CASRMYEWETQYF. The CDR3 coding sequence is TGTGCCAGCAGGATGTATGAGTGGGAGACCCAGTACTTC.